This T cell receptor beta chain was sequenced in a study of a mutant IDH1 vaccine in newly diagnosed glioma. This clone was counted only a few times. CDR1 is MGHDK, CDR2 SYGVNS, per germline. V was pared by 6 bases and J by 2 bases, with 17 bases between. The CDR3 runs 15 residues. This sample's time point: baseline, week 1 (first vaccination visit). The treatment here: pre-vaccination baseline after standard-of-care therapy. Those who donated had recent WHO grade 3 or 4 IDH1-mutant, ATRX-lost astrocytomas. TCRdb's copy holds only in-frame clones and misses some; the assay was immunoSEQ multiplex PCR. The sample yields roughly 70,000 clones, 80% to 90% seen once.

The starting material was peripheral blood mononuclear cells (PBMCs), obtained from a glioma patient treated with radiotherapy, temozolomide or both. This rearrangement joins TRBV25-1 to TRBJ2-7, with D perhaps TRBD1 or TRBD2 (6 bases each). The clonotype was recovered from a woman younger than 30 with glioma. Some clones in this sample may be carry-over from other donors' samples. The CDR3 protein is CASSPEEGGTYEQYF. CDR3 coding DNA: TGTGCCAGCAGCCCGGAGGAGGGGGGAACCTACGAGCAGTACTTC.